This T cell receptor (beta chain) appears in the sequencing data of a study of shared clonotypes between healthy human individuals. About this clone: The antigen is not known.

Cells designated naive CD8 were CD45RO-negative and were positively selected for CCR7, with terminally differentiated effector memory CD45RA+ cells excluded. Participating donors were healthy, HIV-negative adults free of recent acute infections or vaccinations. Study findings and constraints: Represented diversity (both genetic and exposure-history) was limited by the small number of donors.

The test was conducted at deep level. Produced via immunoSEQ multiplex PCR; TCRdb's table is partial and in-frame only. The data hold around 650,000 clones, with about 96% observed a single time. The CDR3 is 13 residues long. In germline, CDR1 is MDHEN, CDR2 SYDVKM. V was trimmed by 5 bases and J by 7 bases, leaving 12 bases between them. The sequencing sample was made of naive CD8+ T cells sorted from blood. This chain uses TRBV28 with TRBJ2-1, with TRBD2 as a possible D gene (5 bases). This receptor was obtained from a woman in her 30s in good health. CDR3 sequence: CASSTSGENEQFF. CDR3 DNA: TGTGCCAGCAGTACAAGCGGAGAGAATGAGCAGTTCTTC. The full variable domain, completed using reference TRBV28 and TRBJ2-1, is DVKVTQSSRYLVKRTGEKVFLECVQDMDHENMFWYRQDPGLGLRLIYFSYDVKMKEKGDIPEGYSVSREKKERFSLILESASTNQTSMYLCASSTSGENEQFFGPGTRLTVL.